These T cell receptor beta chains were read from a single sample in a study of blood T cell repertoires in COVID-19. The data were produced by immunoSEQ multiplex PCR, yet TCRdb's version contains in-frame clones alone and is incomplete. The sample lists approximately 110,000 clones, 70% to 85% occurring once. The sample consisted of peripheral blood. The source of these receptors is a human donor with acute or convalescent COVID-19. The donor label of this sample is uncertain. CDR3s include the opening cysteine and the closing phenylalanine or tryptophan. The D gene is left open where the match is weak. Clone size is shown for a subset of rows, as once, few, many or a class of expanded clone.

V gene	D gene	CDR3 length	J gene	clone size	CDR3 DNA	CDR3 protein
TRBV6-5	TRBD1	15	TRBJ1-4	few	TGTGCCAGCAGTTACGGGGGACAGGGCGGCAGAAAACTGTTTTTT	CASSYGGQGGRKLFF
TRBV4-2	-	14	TRBJ1-6	-	TGTGCCAGCAGCCAAGATGGGGAGAATTCACCCCTCCACTTT	CASSQDGENSPLHF
TRBV12-3/TRBV12-4	TRBD1	12	TRBJ1-2	-	TGTGCCAGCAGTTACAGGGGGGGTGGCTACACCTTC	CASSYRGGGYTF
TRBV4-2	-	14	TRBJ1-2	-	TGTGCCAGCAGCCAAGTCCCAGGAGGCTATGGCTACACCTTC	CASSQVPGGYGYTF
TRBV2	-	13	TRBJ1-5	-	TGTGCCAGTTGGCCAGGGGGCAATCAGCCCCAGCATTTT	CASWPGGNQPQHF
TRBV15	TRBD1	18	TRBJ1-5	-	TGTGCCACCAGCAGGACAGGACAGGGGGCTTATAGCAATCAGCCCCAGCATTTT	CATSRTGQGAYSNQPQHF
TRBV10-3	-	12	TRBJ1-6	once	TGTGCCATCAGGGGGCTGGGGTCACCCCTCCACTTT	CAIRGLGSPLHF
TRBV19	TRBD2	16	TRBJ2-2	-	TGTGCCAGTAAGACTAGCGGCATCTCGAACACCGGGGAGCTGTTTTTT	CASKTSGISNTGELFF
TRBV6-1	-	18	TRBJ1-2	-	TGTGCCAGCAGTGAAGGCCGAAGTCTACCCGGAAGGAGTCGGGGCTACACCTTC	CASSEGRSLPGRSRGYTF
TRBV6-6	TRBD1	12	TRBJ1-6	-	TGTGCCAGCAGGGACAGGGCCAGTTCCCTCCACTTT	CASRDRASSLHF
TRBV4-1	TRBD1	16	TRBJ1-4	-	TGCGCCAGCAGCAGCAGACAGGGAGGTTCTAATGAAAAACTGTTTTTT	CASSSRQGGSNEKLFF
TRBV5-1	-	14	TRBJ1-2	-	TGCGCCAGCAGCTTGGGGGACTTCGGCTATGGCTACACCTTC	CASSLGDFGYGYTF
TRBV13	-	13	TRBJ2-7	-	TGTGCCAGCAGCCGGGACATCTCCTACGAGCAGTACTTC	CASSRDISYEQYF
TRBV7-3	-	17	TRBJ2-3	few	TGTGCCAGCAGCCGACAAGGACGGGGGTCCCTCACAGATACGCAGTATTTT	CASSRQGRGSLTDTQYF
TRBV4-1	TRBD2	21	TRBJ2-3	-	TGCGCCAGCAGCCAAGCTTCGGTTAGCGGGGGGGTCAATGCGCTCACAGATACGCAGTATTTT	CASSQASVSGGVNALTDTQYF